The 2 T cell receptor beta chains presented below share a single source sample, sequenced in a study of CD8+ T cells in alopecia areata. Sample treatment: oral pan-JAK inhibitor, 5-10 mg twice daily. Alopecia areata patients provided lesional scalp punch biopsies and peripheral blood, both collected for the study. Reverse transcribed after extraction, RNA yielded cDNA as the sequencing template. TCRdb's copy holds only in-frame clones and misses some; the assay was immunoSEQ multiplex PCR. Here the sample spans approximately 7,400 clones, almost 65% being singletons. The source was skin, collected at week 4, from a patient treated with tofacitinib. The receptors were gathered from a human donor with alopecia areata.

The chain combines TRBV29-1 with TRBJ1-1; 9 nucleotides align to TRBD1. This CDR3 region has 12 residues. Trimming removed 6 bases from V and 7 bases from J; junction bases left unmatched: 6. Germline CDR1 SQVTM, CDR2 ANQGSEA. CDR3 sequence (DNA): TGCAGCGTGAATACAGGGGGCAATGAAGCTTTCTTT. This gives the protein CSVNTGGNEAFF.

The chain carries TRBV4-1 and TRBJ1-2; no definite D call. The CDR3 contains 13 residues. Germline V CDR1 and CDR2: MGHRA, YSYEKL. The germline V and J ends were trimmed by 1 base and 2 bases, with 5 bases remaining between them. DNA of the CDR3: TGCGCCAGCAGCCAAGCGAGAAACTATGGCTACACCTTC. It codes for CASSQARNYGYTF.